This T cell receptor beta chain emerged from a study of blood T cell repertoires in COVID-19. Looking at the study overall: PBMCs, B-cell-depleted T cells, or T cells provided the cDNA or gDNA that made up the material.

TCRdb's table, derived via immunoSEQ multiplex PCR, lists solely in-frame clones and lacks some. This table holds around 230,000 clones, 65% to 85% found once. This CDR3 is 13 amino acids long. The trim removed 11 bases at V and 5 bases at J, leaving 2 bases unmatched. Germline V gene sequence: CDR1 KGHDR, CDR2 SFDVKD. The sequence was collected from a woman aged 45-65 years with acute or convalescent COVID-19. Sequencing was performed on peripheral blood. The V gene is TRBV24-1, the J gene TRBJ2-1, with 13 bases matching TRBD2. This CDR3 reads CASGTSGNNEQFF. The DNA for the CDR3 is TGTGCCAGCGGGACTAGCGGGAACAATGAGCAGTTCTTC.